This TCR beta chain derives from a study of response to subunit inactivated influenza vaccine (dated by TCRdb to the late 2010s). Some background on the complete study: The study used deep quantitative T cell receptor repertoire profiling to track responses to a trivalent subunit inactivated influenza vaccine. Study-wide conclusions, independent of this receptor: The authors proposed that each seasonal influenza vaccination may bring in only a limited number of new T cells.

Receptor libraries were prepared by RT-PCR. Data came from an Illumina HiSeq 2500. The raw public data were reprocessed by TCRdb itself: fastp quality trimming at Q25, MiXCR clonotype calling, in-frame beta chains only. Each CDR3 protein appears once, grouped with its most common genes and DNA. The sample table lists fewer than 550,000 distinct CDR3 sequences, 25% of them with a count of one. Approximately 2% of the sample goes to the ten largest clones. Comment on this clonotype: Its cognate antigen has yet to be identified. Base qualities are missing; no much larger clone stands one base away.

Material: CD4+ T cells sorted from PBMCs, obtained roughly 5 days after vaccination. The origin of this receptor is a man aged 50 or older who received an inactivated influenza vaccine. Donor details come from another sample of the same person, matched by shared clones.

The CDR3 region reads CSVPDLSNYGYTF. Read as DNA, the sequence is TGCAGTGTCCCGGACCTATCTAACTATGGCTACACCTTC. The chain is assembled from TRBV20-1 and TRBJ1-2; no D gene is confidently identified. Including cysteine and phenylalanine, the CDR3 has 13 amino acids. The kept DNA is CDR3 alone, 39 bases in frame from the first base. V loses 7 bases of germline sequence and J loses 0 bases, and the interval between the two ends is 12 bases. Reading the germline V gene (reference sequence) gives CDR1 DFQATT and CDR2 SNEGSKA.